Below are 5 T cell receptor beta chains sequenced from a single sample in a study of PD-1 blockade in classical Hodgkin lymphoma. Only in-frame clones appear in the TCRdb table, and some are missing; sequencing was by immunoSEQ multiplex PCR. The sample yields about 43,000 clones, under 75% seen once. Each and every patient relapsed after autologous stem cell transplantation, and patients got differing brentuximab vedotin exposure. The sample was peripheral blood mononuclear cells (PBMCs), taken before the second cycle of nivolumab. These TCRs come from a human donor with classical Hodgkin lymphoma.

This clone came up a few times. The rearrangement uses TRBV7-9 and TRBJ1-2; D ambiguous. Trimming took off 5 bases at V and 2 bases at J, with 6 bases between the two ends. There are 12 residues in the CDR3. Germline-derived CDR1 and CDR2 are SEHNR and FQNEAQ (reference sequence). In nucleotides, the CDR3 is TGTGCCAGCAGCCCTGGGAACTATGGCTACACCTTC. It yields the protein CASSPGNYGYTF.

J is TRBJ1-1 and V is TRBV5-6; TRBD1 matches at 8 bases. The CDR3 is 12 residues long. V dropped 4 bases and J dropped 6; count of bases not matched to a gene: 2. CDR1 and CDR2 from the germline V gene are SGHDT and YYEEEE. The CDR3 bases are TGTGCCAGCAGCGCAGGGGGCCCTGAAGCTTTCTTT. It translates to CASSAGGPEAFF.

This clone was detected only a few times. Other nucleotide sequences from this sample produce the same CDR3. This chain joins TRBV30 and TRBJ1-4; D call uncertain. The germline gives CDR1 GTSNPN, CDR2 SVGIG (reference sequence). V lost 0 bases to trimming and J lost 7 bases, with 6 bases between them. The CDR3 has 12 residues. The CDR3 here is CAWSVLGEKLFF. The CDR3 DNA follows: TGTGCCTGGAGTGTACTGGGTGAAAAACTGTTTTTT.

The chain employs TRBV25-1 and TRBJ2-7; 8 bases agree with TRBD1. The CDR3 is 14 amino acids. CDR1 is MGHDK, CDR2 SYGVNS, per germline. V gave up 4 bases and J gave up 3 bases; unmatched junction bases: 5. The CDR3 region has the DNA TGTGCCAGCAGTGCCGGACAGGGTAACTACGAGCAGTACTTC. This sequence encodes CASSAGQGNYEQYF.

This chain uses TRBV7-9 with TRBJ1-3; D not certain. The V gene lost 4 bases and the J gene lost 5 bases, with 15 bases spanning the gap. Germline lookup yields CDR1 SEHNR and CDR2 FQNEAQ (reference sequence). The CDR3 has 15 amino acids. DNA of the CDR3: TGTGCCAGCAGCTCTTCGACGGGCCTCCGAAACACCATATATTTT. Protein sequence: CASSSSTGLRNTIYF.